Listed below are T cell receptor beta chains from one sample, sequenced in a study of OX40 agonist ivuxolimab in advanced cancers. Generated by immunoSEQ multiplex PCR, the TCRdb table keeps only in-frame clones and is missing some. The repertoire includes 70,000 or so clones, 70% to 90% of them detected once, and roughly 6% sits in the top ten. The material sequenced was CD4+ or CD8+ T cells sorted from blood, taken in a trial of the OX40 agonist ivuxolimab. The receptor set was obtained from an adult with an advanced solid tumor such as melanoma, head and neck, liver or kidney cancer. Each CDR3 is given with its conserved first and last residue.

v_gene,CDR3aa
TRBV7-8,CASSSRGQGAGIQYF
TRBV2,CASSSDLKAGPYGYTF
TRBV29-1,CSETSNYGYTF
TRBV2,CASTGRAAGAFF
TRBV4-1,CASSLSGQNTGELFF
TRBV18,CASSPSGTGGTEAFF
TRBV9,CASSLGRRDYEQYF
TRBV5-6,CASNLRDISEQFF
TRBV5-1,CASSLGDRDKNIQYF
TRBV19,CASSTRTGNYGYTF
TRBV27,CASSPGRRGANVLTF
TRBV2,CASSEEENIQYF
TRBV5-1,CASSGGPNNEKLFF
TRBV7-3,CASSLFSGASGGYTF
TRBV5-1,CASSLVTPGLGYEQYF
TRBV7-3,CASSLKSGGDPPYEQYF
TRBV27,CASAMGRRNTDTQYF
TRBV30,CAWRGTGEGSPLHF
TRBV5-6,CASSLDRGNSPLHF
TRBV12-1,CASSSRLAGSRKNNEQFF
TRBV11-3,CASSSSDGIRLFF
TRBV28,CASGFRGAEQYF
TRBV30,CACLEETQYF
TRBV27,CASRVSGSYEQYF
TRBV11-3,CASSGRALLEQYF
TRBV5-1,CASSFRDSTDTQYF
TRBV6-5,CASMPGQGRNYGYTF
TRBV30,CAWSPTREAFF
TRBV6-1,CASSNTGYNEQFF
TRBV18,CASSLGQGAVGDF
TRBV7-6,CASSTGTKRQGEQYF
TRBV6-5,CATGHRSGNTIYF
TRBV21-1,CASSKKGGALSSGNTIYF
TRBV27,CASSLSAGRVGSPLHF
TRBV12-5,CASGLVQGEYTEAFF
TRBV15,CATSSSDRALEFF
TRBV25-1,CASSWAATGELFF
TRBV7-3,CASSSPGQGYNEQFF
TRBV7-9,CASSLVLGQGTEAFF
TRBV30,CAWGGIGTDTQYF
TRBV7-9,CASSLAPGSYGYTF
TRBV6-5,CASSLGGRTEAFF
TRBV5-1,CASTLRDRANTEAFF
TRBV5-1,CASSLEGERVNEQFF
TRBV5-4,CASSSRNAGELFF
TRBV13,CASSFIQSSYNEQFF
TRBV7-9,CASSLVGAGGPCEQFF
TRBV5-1,CASSLGQTSGNTIYF
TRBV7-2,CASSLGLAVTYEQYF
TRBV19,CATRDRLNYGYTF
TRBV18,CASTLGDEQFF
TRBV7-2,CASSGQPNTEAFF
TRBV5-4,CASSSRAKSSQETQYF